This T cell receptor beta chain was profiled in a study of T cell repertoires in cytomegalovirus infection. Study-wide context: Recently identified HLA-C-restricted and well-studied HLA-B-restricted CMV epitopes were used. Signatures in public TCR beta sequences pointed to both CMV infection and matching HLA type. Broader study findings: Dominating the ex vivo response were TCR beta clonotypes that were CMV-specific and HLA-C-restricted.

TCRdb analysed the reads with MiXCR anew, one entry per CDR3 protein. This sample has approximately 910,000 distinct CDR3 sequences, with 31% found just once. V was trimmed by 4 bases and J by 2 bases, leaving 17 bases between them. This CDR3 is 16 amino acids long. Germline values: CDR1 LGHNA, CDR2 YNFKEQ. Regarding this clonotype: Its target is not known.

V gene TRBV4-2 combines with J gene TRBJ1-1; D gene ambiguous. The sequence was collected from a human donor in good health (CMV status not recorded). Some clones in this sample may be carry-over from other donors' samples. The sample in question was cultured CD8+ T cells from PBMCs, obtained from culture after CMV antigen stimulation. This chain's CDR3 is CASSPDGGPENTEAFF. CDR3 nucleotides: TGTGCCAGCAGCCCGGACGGAGGGCCTGAAAACACTGAAGCTTTCTTT.